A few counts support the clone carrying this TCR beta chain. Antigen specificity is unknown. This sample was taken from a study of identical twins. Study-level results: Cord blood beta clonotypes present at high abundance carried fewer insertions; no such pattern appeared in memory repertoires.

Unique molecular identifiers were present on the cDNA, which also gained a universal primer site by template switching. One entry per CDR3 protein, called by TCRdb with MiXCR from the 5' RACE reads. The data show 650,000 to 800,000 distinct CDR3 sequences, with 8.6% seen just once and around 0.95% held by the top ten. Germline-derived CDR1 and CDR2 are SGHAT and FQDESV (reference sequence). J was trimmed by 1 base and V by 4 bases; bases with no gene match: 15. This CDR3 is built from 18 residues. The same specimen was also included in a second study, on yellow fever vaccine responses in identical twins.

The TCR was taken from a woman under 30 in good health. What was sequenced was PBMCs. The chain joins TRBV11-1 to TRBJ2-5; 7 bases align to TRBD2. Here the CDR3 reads CASSSSSSGYLFQETQYF. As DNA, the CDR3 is TGTGCCAGCAGCTCGAGCTCTAGCGGATACCTTTTCCAAGAGACCCAGTACTTC. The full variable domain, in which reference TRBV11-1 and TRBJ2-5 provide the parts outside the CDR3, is EAEVAQSPRYKITEKSQAVAFWCDPISGHATLYWYRQILGQGPELLVQFQDESVVDDSQLPKDRFSAERLKGVDSTLKIQPAELGDSAMYLCASSSSSSGYLFQETQYFGPGTRLLVL.